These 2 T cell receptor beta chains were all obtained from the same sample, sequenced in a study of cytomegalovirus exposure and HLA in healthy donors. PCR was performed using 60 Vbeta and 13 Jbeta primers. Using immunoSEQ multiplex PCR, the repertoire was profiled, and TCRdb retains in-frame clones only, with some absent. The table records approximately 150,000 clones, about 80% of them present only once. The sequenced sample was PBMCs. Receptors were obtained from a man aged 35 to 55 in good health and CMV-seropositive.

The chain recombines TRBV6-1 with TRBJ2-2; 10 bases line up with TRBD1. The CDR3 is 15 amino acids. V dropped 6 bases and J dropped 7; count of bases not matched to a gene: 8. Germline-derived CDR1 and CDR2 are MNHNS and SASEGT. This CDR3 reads CASRSLGQGGGELFF. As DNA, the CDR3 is TGTGCCAGCAGATCCCTCGGACAGGGGGGCGGGGAGCTGTTTTTT.

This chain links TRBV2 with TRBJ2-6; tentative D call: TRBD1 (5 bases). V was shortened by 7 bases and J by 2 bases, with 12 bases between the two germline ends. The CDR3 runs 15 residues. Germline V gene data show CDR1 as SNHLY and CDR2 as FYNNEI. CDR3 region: CASTFGATGANVLTF. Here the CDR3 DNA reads TGTGCCAGCACTTTTGGGGCAACTGGGGCCAACGTCCTGACTTTC.